This T cell receptor (beta chain) was identified during a study of beta chain features in type 1 diabetes. Study results and limitations: There were fewer insertions and more deletions at the VDJ junctions of type 1 diabetes patients. Type 1 diabetes patients had TCRB CDR3s that were shorter (moderately but significantly so) in all four CD4+ subsets.

Trimming removed 2 bases at V and 6 bases at J, with 8 bases between. This CDR3 region has 12 residues. The V gene's germline CDR1 is MNHEY and CDR2 SVGAGI. Of note for this clone: Its antigen is currently unknown.

Since all of the isolated RNA was reverse transcribed, expressed TCRB transcripts were what got sequenced. For naive, central memory and regulatory T cell samples, reads averaged about 3.5 million. Method: immunoSEQ multiplex PCR; TCRdb's copy keeps in-frame clones and lacks some. The table records over 150,000 clones, around 8% of them present only once. The sample taken for sequencing was central memory CD4+ T cells from blood. This TCR was sampled from a middle-aged woman with type 1 diabetes. This chain links TRBV6-5 with TRBJ2-7, with D perhaps matching TRBD2 (7 bases). The CDR3: CASSYRGGEQYF. CDR3 DNA sequence: TGTGCCAGCAGTTACAGGGGGGGCGAGCAGTACTTC.